This T cell receptor beta chain was obtained from a study of blood T cell repertoires in COVID-19. Across the study: The cDNA or gDNA used as material had been derived from T cells, B-cell-depleted T cells, or PBMCs.

This clone was recorded only once. In the original workflow: Reference gene primer amplification yielded estimated nucleated cell counts. The data were produced by immunoSEQ multiplex PCR, yet TCRdb's version contains in-frame clones alone and is incomplete. V and J calls and clone size are copied from that table; D and trimming were computed from the DNA. The sample records some 97,000 clones, 80% to 95% being singletons. Trimming removed 3 bases from V and 6 bases from J; junction bases left unmatched: 5. Germline CDR1 MNHEY, CDR2 SMNVEV (reference sequence). The CDR3 contains 13 residues. This sequence joins TRBV27 and TRBJ2-7; 7 nucleotides agree with TRBD2. Material: peripheral blood. This TCR was sampled from a man between 65 and 85 years old with acute or convalescent COVID-19. CDR3 DNA: TGTGCCAGCAGTTTGTCCGGGGAGGGCGAGCAGTACTTC. Its translation is CASSLSGEGEQYF.